What follows are 3 T cell receptor beta chains derived from one specimen sequenced in a study of T cells in localized non-small cell lung cancer. TCRdb keeps only in-frame clones here, not all; method: immunoSEQ multiplex PCR. The profile covers about 21,000 clones, with over 85% appearing a single time and 5.5% to 8% taken by the ten largest. The sample consisted of peripheral blood, taken before any cancer treatment. Source of these receptors: a male donor at least 60 years old with stage I squamous cell lung carcinoma.

The gene calls are TRBV19 and TRBJ1-1; 9 nucleotides match TRBD1. This CDR3 has 14 amino acids. The germline V gene encodes CDR1 LNHDA and CDR2 SQIVND (reference sequence). Trimming cost V 4 bases and J 7 bases; bases outside gene matches: 7. DNA for the CDR3: TGTGCCAGTAGTACTCAACCGGACAGGGGTGAAGCTTTCTTT. Translated, it gives CASSTQPDRGEAFF.

The CDR3 is CASSQPGGDEQFF. CDR3 coding DNA: TGTGCCAGCAGCCAACCGGGCGGGGATGAGCAGTTCTTC. V gene TRBV14 combines with J gene TRBJ2-1; D is perhaps TRBD2 (6 bases). Germline V gene sequence: CDR1 SGHDN, CDR2 FVKESK. V was shortened by 2 bases and J by 8 bases, with 10 bases between the two germline ends. The length of the CDR3 is 13 residues.

This clone was recorded a few times. The J gene is TRBJ1-1, the V gene TRBV18; D remains unclear. CDR1 is KGHSH, CDR2 LQKENI, per germline. The V and J ends lost 0 bases and 0 bases respectively, with 2 bases between them. The CDR3 contains 13 residues. The CDR3 nucleotides read TGTGCCAGCTCACCACCGATGAACACTGAAGCTTTCTTT. This gives the protein CASSPPMNTEAFF. The entire variable domain, with the rest obtained from reference TRBV18 and TRBJ1-1, is as follows: NAGVMQNPRHLVRRRGQEARLRCSPMKGHSHVYWYRQLPEEGLKFMVYLQKENIIDESGMPKERFSAEFPKEGPSILRIQQVVRGDSAAYFCASSPPMNTEAFFGQGTRLTVV.